This TCR beta chain was found in a study of T cell changes during pregnancy in multiple sclerosis. This clone appeared once. The germline gives CDR1 SGHNT, CDR2 YENEEA. The V segment lost 2 bases and the J segment 6 bases; nucleotides outside the gene matches: 3. The CDR3 runs to 13 residues. Sequencing used immunoSEQ multiplex PCR; TCRdb keeps in-frame clones, though not all of them. The sample holds roughly 90,000 clones, 91% seen once. The sample was peripheral blood, taken before pregnancy. The chain carries TRBV11-3 and TRBJ1-1; 7 positions match TRBD1. This TCR came from a female donor with multiple sclerosis, enrolled in a pregnancy study. This CDR3 reads CASSLTRGAEAFF. CDR3 in DNA: TGTGCCAGCAGCTTAACCAGGGGGGCTGAAGCTTTCTTT.